One and the same sample provided the 22 T cell receptor beta chains below, sequenced in a study of blood T cell repertoires in COVID-19. Profiling relied on immunoSEQ multiplex PCR, and the TCRdb table lists in-frame clones only, not all of them. This sample has a few hundred thousand clones; less than 90% occur once, and the top ten carry approximately 5%. Sequenced input: PBMCs or T cells enriched from blood (not recorded which). These receptors were collected from a woman aged 45-65 years who had recovered from COVID-19.

The genes are TRBV27 and TRBJ2-7; possibly TRBD2 for D (5 bases). Germline V gene lookup returns CDR1 MNHEY and CDR2 SMNVEV (reference sequence). CDR3 size: 15 residues. V was clipped by 6 bases and J by 0 bases, with 15 bases between them. The CDR3: CASSWAGVNSYEQYF. For the CDR3, the DNA is TGTGCCAGCAGCTGGGCCGGGGTCAACTCCTACGAGCAGTACTTC.

The chain is built from TRBV30 and TRBJ1-2; 10 nucleotides align to TRBD1. Trimming cost V 6 bases and J 3 bases; bases outside gene matches: 7. CDR3 length: 14 residues. From germline, CDR1 is GTSNPN and CDR2 SVGIG (reference sequence). CDR3 coding DNA: TGTGCCTGTCCTGACAGGGGGCGTTACTATGGCTACACCTTC. Translated, it gives CACPDRGRYYGYTF.

This clone turned up a few times. J is TRBJ1-2 and V is TRBV19, with TRBD1 as a possible D gene (6 bases). Germline CDR1 reads LNHDA; CDR2 reads SQIVND (reference sequence). The CDR3 spans 15 residues. V dropped 0 bases and J dropped 4 bases, with 12 bases sitting between them. CDR3 bases: TGTGCCAGTAGTATAGATGGACAGAACCTCTATGGCTACACCTTC. Amino acid sequence: CASSIDGQNLYGYTF.

V and J are TRBV2 and TRBJ2-5; D remains ambiguous. The V gene lost 1 base and the J gene lost 4 bases, with 10 bases spanning the gap. Germline assignment: CDR1 SNHLY and CDR2 FYNNEI. The CDR3 loop spans 14 amino acids. CDR3 coding DNA: TGTGCCAGCAGTGAAGACGAGCTGCGAGAGACCCAGTACTTC. Translation: CASSEDELRETQYF.

This chain uses TRBV3-1 (or the pseudogene TRBV3-2) with TRBJ2-1, with TRBD2 identical over 8 bases. The V gene end was trimmed by 4 bases and the J gene end by 2 bases; junction bases not matched to a gene: 1. The CDR3 has 14 amino acids. Germline V gives CDR1 LGHDT, CDR2 YNNKEL (reference sequence). DNA of the CDR3: TGTGCCAGCAGCCTGGGACTAGCCTACAATGAGCAGTTCTTC. It codes for CASSLGLAYNEQFF.

V gene TRBV29-1 combines with J gene TRBJ1-2; 9 nucleotides align to TRBD1. The CDR3 extends over 13 amino acids. V shed 7 bases, J shed 7 bases, and the junction held 10 bases outside the gene matches. The germline gives CDR1 SQVTM, CDR2 ANQGSEA. Here the CDR3 DNA reads TGCAGCGCCGAGAGACAGGGGGAGGGTGGCTACACCTTC. This encodes CSAERQGEGGYTF.

This clone was recorded only once. The V gene is TRBV12-3 or TRBV12-4, the J gene TRBJ1-5; no definite D call. With 2 bases removed from V and 5 bases from J, the gap between germline ends came to 7 bases. The length of the CDR3 is 13 residues. This chain's CDR3 is CASSLSNYQPQHF. In DNA form, the CDR3 reads TGTGCCAGCAGTTTATCGAACTATCAGCCCCAGCATTTT.

This sequence joins TRBV3-1 (or the pseudogene TRBV3-2) and TRBJ2-1, with TRBD2 matching 12 bases. J gave up 4 bases and V 4 bases, and 2 bases lay outside the gene matches. This CDR3 has 15 amino acids. From germline, CDR1 is LGHDT and CDR2 YNNKEL (reference sequence). CDR3 loop: CASSPSGGAYNEQFF. CDR3 nucleotides: TGTGCCAGCAGCCCTAGCGGGGGGGCTTACAATGAGCAGTTCTTC.

The chain joins TRBV6-2 or TRBV6-3 to TRBJ1-2; D perhaps matches TRBD1 (6 bases). The CDR3 is 14 amino acids. CDR1 is MNHEY and CDR2 is SVGEGT in the germline V gene. Trimming removed 6 bases at V and 4 bases at J, with 15 bases between. The CDR3 DNA reads TGTGCCAGCAGCCCCGGGACAACCCCCTATGGCTACACCTTC. Amino acid sequence: CASSPGTTPYGYTF.

The chain is built from TRBV3-1 (or the pseudogene TRBV3-2) and TRBJ1-2, with D unresolved. The V gene's germline CDR1 is LGHDT and CDR2 YNNKEL (reference sequence). This CDR3 has 13 residues. Trimming took off 3 bases at V and 4 bases at J, with 9 bases between the two ends. CDR3: CASSQPGPYGYTF. CDR3 bases: TGTGCCAGCAGCCAGCCTGGCCCCTATGGCTACACCTTC.

This clone was recorded once. The chain is built from TRBV12-3 or TRBV12-4 and TRBJ2-7; tentative D call: TRBD1 (5 bases). Trimming took 8 bases from V and 4 from J, leaving 9 bases between them. The CDR3 covers 11 residues. The CDR3 nucleotides are TGTGCCAGCGGTACAGGTTACGAGCAGTACTTC. Residues: CASGTGYEQYF.

This clone came up a few times. V usage is TRBV11-3 and J usage is TRBJ2-5; TRBD2 aligns across 8 bases. The germline V gene encodes CDR1 SGHNT and CDR2 YENEEA. The length of the CDR3 is 15 residues. With 4 bases clipped from V and 1 base from J, the junction kept 5 bases outside the gene matches. The CDR3, as DNA: TGTGCCAGCAGCTACGGACTAGCCGTCCAAGAGACCCAGTACTTC. As protein: CASSYGLAVQETQYF. The full variable domain, rest sourced from reference TRBV11-3 and TRBJ2-5, is EAGVVQSPRYKIIEKKQPVAFWCNPISGHNTLYWYLQNLGQGPELLIRYENEEAVDDSQLPKDRFSAERLKGVDSTLKIQPAELGDSAVYLCASSYGLAVQETQYFGPGTRLLVL.

The rearrangement joins TRBV30 to TRBJ2-1, with TRBD2 identical over 7 bases. Per the germline V gene, CDR1 is GTSNPN and CDR2 is SVGIG (reference sequence). Unmatched junction bases numbered 3, after V lost 2 bases and J lost 8 bases. CDR3 length: 12 amino acids. CDR3 amino acids: CAWSWTSHEQFF. The CDR3 DNA is TGTGCCTGGAGTTGGACTAGTCATGAGCAGTTCTTC.

V is TRBV2 and J is TRBJ1-2, with D maybe TRBD1 (6 bases). The CDR3 covers 16 residues. Trimming cost V 8 bases and J 4 bases, with 23 bases left between them. In germline, CDR1 is SNHLY, CDR2 FYNNEI. This chain's CDR3 is CASWTLRGQTSYGYTF. The CDR3 nucleotides are TGTGCCAGCTGGACCCTACGAGGACAGACCTCCTATGGCTACACCTTC.

This clone showed up just once. This chain joins TRBV2 and TRBJ2-7; 7 bases are shared with TRBD1. This CDR3 has 16 amino acids. The V gene end was trimmed by 5 bases and the J gene end by 3 bases; junction bases not matched to a gene: 13. In germline, CDR1 is SNHLY, CDR2 FYNNEI. DNA of the CDR3: TGTGCCAGCAGTACGGACAGGCCCGCGACCGGCTACGAGCAGTACTTC. It is translated as CASSTDRPATGYEQYF.

The chain links TRBV6-2 or TRBV6-3 to TRBJ2-5; D gene uncertain. The length of the CDR3 is 14 residues. The germline gives CDR1 MNHEY, CDR2 SVGEGT. Trimming removed 4 bases from V and 5 bases from J, with 14 bases in between. In nucleotides, the CDR3 is TGTGCCAGCAGTTCCCAGGCGCATGGGGAGACCCAGTACTTC. It specifies CASSSQAHGETQYF.

The chain employs TRBV28 and TRBJ2-1; 11 nucleotides agree with TRBD2. This CDR3 has 16 amino acids. The V gene's germline CDR1 is MDHEN and CDR2 SYDVKM. Germline trimming cut 4 bases from V and 9 bases from J; bases unmatched to any gene: 11. The CDR3 sequence is CASSSSTSGITIEQFF. In nucleotides, the CDR3 is TGTGCCAGCAGTTCCTCGACTAGCGGGATTACTATTGAGCAGTTCTTC.

The gene calls are TRBV12-3 or TRBV12-4 and TRBJ1-2; D remains unclear. CDR3 length equals 13 residues. The V end lost 5 bases, the J end lost 2 bases, and 9 bases lay between the germline ends. DNA of the CDR3: TGTGCCAGCAGTATCATGGGCAACTATGGCTACACCTTC. It codes for CASSIMGNYGYTF.

J is TRBJ1-2 and V is TRBV15; 7 bases fit TRBD1. Germline V gives CDR1 LNHNV, CDR2 YYDKDF (reference sequence). The CDR3 contains 15 residues. Trimming at V came to 0 bases and at J to 3 bases, leaving 4 bases not matched to a gene. The CDR3 sequence is CATSRDEGADYGYTF. CDR3 DNA sequence: TGTGCCACCAGCAGAGATGAGGGGGCGGACTATGGCTACACCTTC.

This rearrangement joins TRBV19 to TRBJ1-5; D gene unclear. The CDR3 covers 13 residues. Trimming pared 4 bases from V and 13 bases from J, leaving 17 bases between. The germline gives CDR1 LNHDA, CDR2 SQIVND (reference sequence). CDR3 amino acids: CASSTPSRVAQHF. DNA for the CDR3: TGTGCCAGTAGTACCCCTTCTCGGGTGGCGCAGCATTTT.

V is TRBV4-3 and J is TRBJ1-2; D remains ambiguous. V was cut by 1 base and J by 8 bases, with 20 bases left in between. From germline, CDR1 is LGHNA and CDR2 YSLEER. The CDR3 has 16 amino acids. Here the CDR3 reads CASSQVSTGTVGGYTF. CDR3 sequence (DNA): TGCGCCAGCAGCCAAGTATCGACCGGCACAGTAGGCGGCTACACCTTC.

The chain couples TRBV28 to TRBJ2-7; a possible D gene is TRBD1 (7 bases). The CDR3 is 13 residues long. Between the trimmed V and J ends, which lost 6 bases and 6 bases, there was a span of 15 bases. Germline lookup yields CDR1 MDHEN and CDR2 SYDVKM. The CDR3 is CASSEGGGREQYF. The CDR3, as DNA: TGTGCCAGCAGCGAAGGAGGGGGCCGCGAGCAGTACTTC.